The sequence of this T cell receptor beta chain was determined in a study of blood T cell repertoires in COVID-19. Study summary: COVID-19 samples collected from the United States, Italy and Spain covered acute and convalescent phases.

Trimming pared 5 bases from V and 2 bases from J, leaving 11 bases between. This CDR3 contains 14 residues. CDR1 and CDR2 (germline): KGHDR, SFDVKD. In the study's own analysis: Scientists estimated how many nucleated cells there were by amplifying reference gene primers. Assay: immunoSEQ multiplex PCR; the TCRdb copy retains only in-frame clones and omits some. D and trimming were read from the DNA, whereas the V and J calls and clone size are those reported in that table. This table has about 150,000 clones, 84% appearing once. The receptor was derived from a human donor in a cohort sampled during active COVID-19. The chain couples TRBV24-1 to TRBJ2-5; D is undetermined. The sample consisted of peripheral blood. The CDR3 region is CATSGAGTQETQYF. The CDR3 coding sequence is TGTGCCACCAGTGGGGCAGGCACACAAGAGACCCAGTACTTC.